This T cell receptor (beta chain) is drawn from a study of blood T cell repertoires in COVID-19. Study-wide context: From T cells, B-cell-depleted T cells, or PBMCs came the material, which was cDNA or gDNA.

Which cohort a participant joined came from the clinical history participants gave. Data came from immunoSEQ multiplex PCR; TCRdb stores just in-frame clones and leaves some out. This sample has under 300,000 clones, with roughly 90% found just once. CDR1 is SGHTA and CDR2 is FQGNSA in the germline V gene. The CDR3 is made up of 16 amino acids. V lost 2 bases, J lost 7 bases, and 8 bases stayed unmatched. The TCR originated in a woman younger than 45 who had recovered from COVID-19. The genes are TRBV7-2 and TRBJ1-4; 9 nucleotides align to TRBD1. Sequencing was done on a sample of PBMCs or T cells enriched from blood (not recorded which). The CDR3 loop reads CASSLNRGHSSEKLFF. The CDR3 DNA follows: TGTGCCAGCAGCTTAAACAGGGGGCATAGTAGTGAAAAACTGTTTTTT.